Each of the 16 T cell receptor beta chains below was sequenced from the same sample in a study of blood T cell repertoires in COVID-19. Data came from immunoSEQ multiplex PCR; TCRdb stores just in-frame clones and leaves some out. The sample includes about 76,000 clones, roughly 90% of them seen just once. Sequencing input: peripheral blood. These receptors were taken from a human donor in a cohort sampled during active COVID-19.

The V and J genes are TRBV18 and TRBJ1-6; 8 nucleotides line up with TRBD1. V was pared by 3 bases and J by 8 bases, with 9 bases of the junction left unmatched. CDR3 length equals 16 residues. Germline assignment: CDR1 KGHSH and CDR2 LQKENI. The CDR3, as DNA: TGTGCCAGCTCACCCAATACGGGGACAGGTTATTCACCCCTCCACTTT. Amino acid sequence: CASSPNTGTGYSPLHF. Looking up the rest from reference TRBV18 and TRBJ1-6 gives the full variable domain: NAGVMQNPRHLVRRRGQEARLRCSPMKGHSHVYWYRQLPEEGLKFMVYLQKENIIDESGMPKERFSAEFPKEGPSILRIQQVVRGDSAAYFCASSPNTGTGYSPLHFGNGTRLTVT.

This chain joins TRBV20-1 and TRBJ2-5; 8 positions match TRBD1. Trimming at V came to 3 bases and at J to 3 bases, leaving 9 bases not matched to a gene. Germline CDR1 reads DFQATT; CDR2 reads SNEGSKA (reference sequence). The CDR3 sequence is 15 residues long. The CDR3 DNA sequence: TGCAGTGCTAGTGGCATTTTGGGACAGGAAGAGACCCAGTACTTC. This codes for CSASGILGQEETQYF.

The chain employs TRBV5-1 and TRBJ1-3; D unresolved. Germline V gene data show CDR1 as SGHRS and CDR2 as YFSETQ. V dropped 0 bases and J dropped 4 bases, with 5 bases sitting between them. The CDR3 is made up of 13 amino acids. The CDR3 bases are TGCGCCAGCAGCTTGGGCAGAGGAAACACCATATATTTT. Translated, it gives CASSLGRGNTIYF.

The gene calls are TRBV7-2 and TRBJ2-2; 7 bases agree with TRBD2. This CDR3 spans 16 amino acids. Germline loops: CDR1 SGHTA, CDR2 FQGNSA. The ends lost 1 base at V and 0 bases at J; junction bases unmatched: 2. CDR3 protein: CASSLEAGSNTGELFF. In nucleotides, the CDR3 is TGTGCCAGCAGCTTAGAAGCGGGATCGAACACCGGGGAGCTGTTTTTT.

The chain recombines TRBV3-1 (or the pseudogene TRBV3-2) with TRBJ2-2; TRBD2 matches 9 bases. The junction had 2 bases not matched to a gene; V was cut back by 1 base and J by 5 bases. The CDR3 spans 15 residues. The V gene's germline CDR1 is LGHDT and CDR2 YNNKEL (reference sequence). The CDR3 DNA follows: TGTGCCAGCAGCCAAGCGCTAGCGGGGACCGGGGAGCTGTTTTTT. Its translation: CASSQALAGTGELFF.

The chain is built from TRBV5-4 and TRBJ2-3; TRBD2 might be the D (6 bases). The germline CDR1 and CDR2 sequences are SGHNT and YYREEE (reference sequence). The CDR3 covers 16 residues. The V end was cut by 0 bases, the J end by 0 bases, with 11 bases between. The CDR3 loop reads CASSLGGAGSTDTQYF. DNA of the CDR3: TGTGCCAGCAGCTTGGGTGGAGCGGGCAGCACAGATACGCAGTATTTT.

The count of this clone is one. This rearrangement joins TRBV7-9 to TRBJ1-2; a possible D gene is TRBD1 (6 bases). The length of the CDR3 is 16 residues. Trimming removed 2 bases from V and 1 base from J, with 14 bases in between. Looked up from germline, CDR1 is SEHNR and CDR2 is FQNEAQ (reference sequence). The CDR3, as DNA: TGTGCCAGCAGCTTATCTGGCTACAGGGATAACTATGGCTACACCTTC. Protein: CASSLSGYRDNYGYTF.

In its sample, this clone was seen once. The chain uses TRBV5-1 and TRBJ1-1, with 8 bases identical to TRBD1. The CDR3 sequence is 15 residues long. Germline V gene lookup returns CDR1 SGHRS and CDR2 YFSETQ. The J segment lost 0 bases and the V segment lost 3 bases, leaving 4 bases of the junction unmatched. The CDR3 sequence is CASSWGTGMNTEAFF. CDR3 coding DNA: TGCGCCAGCAGCTGGGGGACAGGCATGAACACTGAAGCTTTCTTT. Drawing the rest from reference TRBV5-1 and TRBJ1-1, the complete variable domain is KAGVTQTPRYLIKTRGQQVTLSCSPISGHRSVSWYQQTPGQGLQFLFEYFSETQRNKGNFPGRFSGRQFSNSRSEMNVSTLELGDSALYLCASSWGTGMNTEAFFGQGTRLTVV.

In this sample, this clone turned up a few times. The CDR3 spells CASSYPQGSRGNEQFF. The CDR3 nucleotides are TGTGCCAGCAGTTACCCCCAAGGGTCTAGGGGCAATGAGCAGTTCTTC. The chain links TRBV6-2 or TRBV6-3 to TRBJ2-1; a possible D gene is TRBD1 (5 bases). CDR1 is MNHEY and CDR2 is SVGEGT in the germline V gene. CDR3 length: 16 amino acids. Trimming shortened V by 2 bases and J by 6 bases, and 17 bases separated the two germline ends.

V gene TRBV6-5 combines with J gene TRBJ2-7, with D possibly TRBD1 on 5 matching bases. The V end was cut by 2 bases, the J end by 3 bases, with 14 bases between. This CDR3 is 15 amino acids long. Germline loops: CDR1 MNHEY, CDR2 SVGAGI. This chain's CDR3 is CASSYVSGQVYEQYF. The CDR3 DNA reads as TGTGCCAGCAGTTACGTCTCCGGACAAGTCTACGAGCAGTACTTC.

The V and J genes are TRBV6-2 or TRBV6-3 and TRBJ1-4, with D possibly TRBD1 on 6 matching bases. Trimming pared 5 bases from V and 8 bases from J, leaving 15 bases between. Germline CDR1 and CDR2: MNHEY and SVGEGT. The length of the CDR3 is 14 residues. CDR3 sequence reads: CASSVRDIEEKLFF. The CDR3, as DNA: TGTGCCAGCAGTGTCCGGGACATCGAAGAAAAACTGTTTTTT.

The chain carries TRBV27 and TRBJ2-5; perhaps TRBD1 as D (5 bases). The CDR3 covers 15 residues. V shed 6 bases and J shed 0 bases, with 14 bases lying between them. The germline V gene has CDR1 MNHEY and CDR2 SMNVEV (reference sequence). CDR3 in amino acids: CASRSWGQYQETQYF. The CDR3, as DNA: TGTGCCAGCAGGTCCTGGGGCCAGTACCAAGAGACCCAGTACTTC.

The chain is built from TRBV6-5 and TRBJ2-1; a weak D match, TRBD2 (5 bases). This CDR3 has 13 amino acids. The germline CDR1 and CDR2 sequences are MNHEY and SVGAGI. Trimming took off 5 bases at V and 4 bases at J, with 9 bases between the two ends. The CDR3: CASSPGLYNEQFF. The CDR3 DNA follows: TGTGCCAGCAGTCCCGGACTTTACAATGAGCAGTTCTTC.

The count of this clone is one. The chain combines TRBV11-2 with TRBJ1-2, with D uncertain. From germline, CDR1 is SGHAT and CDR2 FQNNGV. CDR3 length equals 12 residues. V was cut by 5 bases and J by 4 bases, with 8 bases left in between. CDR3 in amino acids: CASSPVAYGYTF. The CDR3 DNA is TGTGCCAGCAGCCCGGTCGCCTATGGCTACACCTTC.

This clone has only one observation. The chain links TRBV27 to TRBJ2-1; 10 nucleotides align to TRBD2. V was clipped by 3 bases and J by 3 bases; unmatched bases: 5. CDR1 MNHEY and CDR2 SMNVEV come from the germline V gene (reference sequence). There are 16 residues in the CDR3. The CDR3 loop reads CASSLISGRFYNEQFF. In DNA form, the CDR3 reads TGTGCCAGCAGTTTGATTAGCGGGAGGTTCTACAATGAGCAGTTCTTC.

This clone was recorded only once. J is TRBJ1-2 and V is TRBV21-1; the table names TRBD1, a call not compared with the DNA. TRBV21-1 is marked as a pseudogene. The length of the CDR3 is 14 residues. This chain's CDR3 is CASSKGQEGGGYTF. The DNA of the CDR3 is TGTGCCAGCAGCAAAGGGCAGGAAGGGGGCGGCTACACCTTC.